This paragraph covers one T cell receptor (beta chain) sequence. How the authors handled the data: Reference gene primer amplification in the assay estimated nucleated cell counts. Measured with immunoSEQ multiplex PCR; TCRdb has only the in-frame clones, and not every one. Clonal size and the V and J genes are those of that table, whereas D and trimming came from the DNA. Here the sample spans 100,000 to 150,000 clones, 70% to 90% being singletons. The germline gives CDR1 LGHNA, CDR2 YSLEER. V shed 4 bases and J 4 bases; nucleotides not matched to a gene: 6. The CDR3 contains 15 residues. The entry originates in a study of blood T cell repertoires in COVID-19. Looking at the study overall: Sites in the United States, Italy and Spain provided acute and convalescent COVID-19 samples. PBMCs, B-cell-depleted T cells, or T cells were the source of the cDNA or gDNA that made up the material.

This sequence originates from a middle-aged man with acute or convalescent COVID-19. V is TRBV4-3 and J is TRBJ2-2, with 7 positions matching TRBD1. Material for sequencing was peripheral blood. CDR3 nucleotides: TGCGCCAGCAGCCGCGACAGGGTGGGCACCGGGGAGCTGTTTTTT. Its translation is CASSRDRVGTGELFF.